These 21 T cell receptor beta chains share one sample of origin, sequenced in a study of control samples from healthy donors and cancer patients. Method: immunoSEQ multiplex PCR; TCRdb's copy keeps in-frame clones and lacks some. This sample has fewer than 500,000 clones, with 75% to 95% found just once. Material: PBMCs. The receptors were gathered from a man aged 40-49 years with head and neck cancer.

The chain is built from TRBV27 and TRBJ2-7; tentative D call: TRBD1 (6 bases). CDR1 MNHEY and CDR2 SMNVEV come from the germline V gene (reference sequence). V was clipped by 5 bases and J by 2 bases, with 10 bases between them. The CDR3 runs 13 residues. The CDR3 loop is CASSKDSPYEQYF. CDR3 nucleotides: TGTGCCAGCAGTAAGGACAGTCCCTACGAGCAGTACTTC.

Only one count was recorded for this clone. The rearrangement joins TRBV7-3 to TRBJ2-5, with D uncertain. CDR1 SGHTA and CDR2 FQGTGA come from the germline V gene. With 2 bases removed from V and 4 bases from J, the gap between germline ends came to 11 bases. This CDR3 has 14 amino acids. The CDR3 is CASSLRFPGETQYF. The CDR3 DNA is TGTGCCAGCAGCTTACGGTTCCCCGGAGAGACCCAGTACTTC. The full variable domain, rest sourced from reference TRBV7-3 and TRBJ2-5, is GAGVSQTPSNKVTEKGKYVELRCDPISGHTALYWYRQSLGQGPEFLIYFQGTGAADDSGLPNDRFFAVRPEGSVSTLKIQRTERGDSAVYLCASSLRFPGETQYFGPGTRLLVL.

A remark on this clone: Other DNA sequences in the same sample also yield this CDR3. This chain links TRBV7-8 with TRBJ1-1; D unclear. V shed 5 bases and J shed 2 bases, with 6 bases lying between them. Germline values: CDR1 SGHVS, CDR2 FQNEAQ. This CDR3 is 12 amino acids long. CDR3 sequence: CASSRPNTEAFF. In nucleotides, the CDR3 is TGTGCCAGCAGCCGACCCAACACTGAAGCTTTCTTT.

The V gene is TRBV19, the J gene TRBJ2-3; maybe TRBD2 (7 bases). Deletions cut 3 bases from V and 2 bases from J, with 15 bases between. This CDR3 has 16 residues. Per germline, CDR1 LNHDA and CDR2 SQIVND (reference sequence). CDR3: CASSIVDGGPTDTQYF. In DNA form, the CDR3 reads TGTGCCAGTAGTATTGTTGACGGGGGGCCCACAGATACGCAGTATTTT. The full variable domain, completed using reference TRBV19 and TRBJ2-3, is DGGITQSPKYLFRKEGQNVTLSCEQNLNHDAMYWYRQDPGQGLRLIYYSQIVNDFQKGDIAEGYSVSREKKESFPLTVTSAQKNPTAFYLCASSIVDGGPTDTQYFGPGTRLTVL.

CDR3: CASKQGGSGNTIYF. Written as DNA, the CDR3 is TGTGCCAGCAAACAGGGGGGCTCTGGAAACACCATATATTTT. The J gene is TRBJ1-3, the V gene TRBV6-6; 8 bases are shared with TRBD1. This CDR3 has 14 residues. The ends lost 7 bases at V and 0 bases at J; junction bases unmatched: 2. Germline loops: CDR1 MNHNY, CDR2 SVGAGI (reference sequence).

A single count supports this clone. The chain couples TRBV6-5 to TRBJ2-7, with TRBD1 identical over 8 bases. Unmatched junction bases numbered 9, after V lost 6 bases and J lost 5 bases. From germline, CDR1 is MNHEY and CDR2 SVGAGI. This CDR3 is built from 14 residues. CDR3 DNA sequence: TGTGCCAGCAGACCCCAGGGGGCGAAGAACGAGCAGTACTTC. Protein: CASRPQGAKNEQYF.

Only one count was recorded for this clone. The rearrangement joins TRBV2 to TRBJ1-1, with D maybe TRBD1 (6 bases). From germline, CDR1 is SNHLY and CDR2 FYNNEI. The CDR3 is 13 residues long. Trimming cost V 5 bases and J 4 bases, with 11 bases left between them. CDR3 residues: CASSFTGLTEAFF. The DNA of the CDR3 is TGTGCCAGCAGTTTCACAGGGCTCACTGAAGCTTTCTTT. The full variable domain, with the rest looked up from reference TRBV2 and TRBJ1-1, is EPEVTQTPSHQVTQMGQEVILRCVPISNHLYFYWYRQILGQKVEFLVSFYNNEISEKSEIFDDQFSVERPDGSNFTLKIRSTKLEDSAMYFCASSFTGLTEAFFGQGTRLTVV.

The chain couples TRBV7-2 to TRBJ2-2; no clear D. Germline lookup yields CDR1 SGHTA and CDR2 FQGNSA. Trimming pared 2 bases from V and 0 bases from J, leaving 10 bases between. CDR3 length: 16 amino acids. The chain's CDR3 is CASSLPGRANTGELFF. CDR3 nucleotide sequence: TGTGCCAGCAGCTTACCCGGACGAGCGAACACCGGGGAGCTGTTTTTT. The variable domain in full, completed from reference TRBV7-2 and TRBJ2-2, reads GAGVSQSPSNKVTEKGKDVELRCDPISGHTALYWYRQSLGQGLEFLIYFQGNSAPDKSGLPSDRFSAERTGGSVSTLTIQRTQQEDSAVYLCASSLPGRANTGELFFGEGSRLTVL.

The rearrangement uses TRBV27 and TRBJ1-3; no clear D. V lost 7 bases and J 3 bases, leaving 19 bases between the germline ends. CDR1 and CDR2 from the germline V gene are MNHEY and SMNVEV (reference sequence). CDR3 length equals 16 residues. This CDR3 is CASTDPYLARGNTIYF. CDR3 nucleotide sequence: TGTGCCAGCACCGACCCGTACCTAGCCCGTGGAAACACCATATATTTT.

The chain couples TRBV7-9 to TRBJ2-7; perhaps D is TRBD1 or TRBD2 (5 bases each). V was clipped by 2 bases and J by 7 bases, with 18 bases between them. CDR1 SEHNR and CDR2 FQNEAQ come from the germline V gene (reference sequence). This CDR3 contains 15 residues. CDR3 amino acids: CASSLFHGTSKEQYF. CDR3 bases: TGTGCCAGCAGCTTATTTCACGGGACCTCCAAGGAGCAGTACTTC.

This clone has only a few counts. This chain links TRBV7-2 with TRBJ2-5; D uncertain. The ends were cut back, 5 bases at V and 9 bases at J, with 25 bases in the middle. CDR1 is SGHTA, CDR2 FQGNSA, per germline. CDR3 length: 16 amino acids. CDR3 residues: CASSPRTRTASLAQYF. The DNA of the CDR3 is TGTGCCAGCAGCCCGCGGACCAGGACGGCGTCTTTGGCCCAGTACTTC.

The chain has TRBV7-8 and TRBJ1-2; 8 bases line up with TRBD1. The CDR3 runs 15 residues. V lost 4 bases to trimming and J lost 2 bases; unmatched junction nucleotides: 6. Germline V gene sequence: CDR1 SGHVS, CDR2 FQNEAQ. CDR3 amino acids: CASSSWPGGNYGYTF. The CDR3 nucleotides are TGTGCCAGCAGCTCCTGGCCAGGGGGCAACTATGGCTACACCTTC.

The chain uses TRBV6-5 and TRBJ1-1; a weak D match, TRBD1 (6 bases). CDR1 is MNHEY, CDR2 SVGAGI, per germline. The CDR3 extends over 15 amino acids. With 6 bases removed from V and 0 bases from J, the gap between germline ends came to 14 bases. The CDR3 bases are TGTGCCAGCAGCACCTGGACAGTTATGAACACTGAAGCTTTCTTT. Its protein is CASSTWTVMNTEAFF.

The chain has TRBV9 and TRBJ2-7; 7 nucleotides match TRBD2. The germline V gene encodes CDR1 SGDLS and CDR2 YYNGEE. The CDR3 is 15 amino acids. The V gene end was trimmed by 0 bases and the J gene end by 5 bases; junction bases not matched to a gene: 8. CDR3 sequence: CASSVDLGTTNEQYF. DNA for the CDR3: TGTGCCAGCAGCGTAGATCTAGGGACTACGAACGAGCAGTACTTC.

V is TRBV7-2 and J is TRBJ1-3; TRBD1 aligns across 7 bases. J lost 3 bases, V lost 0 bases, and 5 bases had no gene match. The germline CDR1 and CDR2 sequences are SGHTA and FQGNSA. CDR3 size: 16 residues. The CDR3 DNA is TGTGCCAGCAGCTTAGCGCGAGGGGGCGGTGGAAACACCATATATTTT. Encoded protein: CASSLARGGGGNTIYF.

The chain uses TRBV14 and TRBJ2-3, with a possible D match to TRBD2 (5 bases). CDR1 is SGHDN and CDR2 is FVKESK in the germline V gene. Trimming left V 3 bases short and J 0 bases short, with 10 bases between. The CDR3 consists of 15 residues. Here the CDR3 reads CASSQSTTSTDTQYF. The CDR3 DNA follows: TGTGCCAGCAGCCAGTCGACTACAAGCACAGATACGCAGTATTTT.

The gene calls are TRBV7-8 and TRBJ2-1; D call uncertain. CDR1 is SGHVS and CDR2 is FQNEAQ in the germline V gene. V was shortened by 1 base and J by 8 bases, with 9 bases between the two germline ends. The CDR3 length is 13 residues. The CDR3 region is CASSLDGSHEQFF. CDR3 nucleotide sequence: TGTGCCAGCAGCTTAGACGGCAGCCATGAGCAGTTCTTC.

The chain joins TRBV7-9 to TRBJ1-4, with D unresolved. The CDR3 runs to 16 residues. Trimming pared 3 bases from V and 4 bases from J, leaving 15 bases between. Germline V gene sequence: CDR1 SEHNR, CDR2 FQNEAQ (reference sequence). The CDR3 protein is CASSFGRGGSNEKLFF. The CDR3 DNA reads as TGTGCCAGCAGCTTCGGGCGGGGAGGGAGTAATGAAAAACTGTTTTTT. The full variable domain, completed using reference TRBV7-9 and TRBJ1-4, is DTGVSQNPRHKITKRGQNVTFRCDPISEHNRLYWYRQTLGQGPEFLTYFQNEAQLEKSRLLSDRFSAERPKGSFSTLEIQRTEQGDSAMYLCASSFGRGGSNEKLFFGSGTQLSVL.

CDR3 residues: CASGFDPIKTSGSDQPTYTQYF. The CDR3 coding sequence is TGTGCTAGTGGTTTCGACCCCATTAAGACTAGCGGGAGCGACCAACCGACCTATACGCAGTATTTT. The gene calls are TRBV12-5 and TRBJ2-3, with 12 bases lining up with TRBD2. Germline values: CDR1 LGHNT, CDR2 FRNRAP. The CDR3 has 22 amino acids. After removal of 3 bases from V and 7 bases from J, the junction contained 26 bases not matched to a gene. Using reference TRBV12-5 and TRBJ2-3 for the parts outside the CDR3, the full variable domain is DARVTQTPRHKVTEMGQEVTMRCQPILGHNTVFWYRQTMMQGLELLAYFRNRAPLDDSGMPKDRFSAEMPDATLATLKIQPSEPRDSAVYFCASGFDPIKTSGSDQPTYTQYFGPGTRLTVL.

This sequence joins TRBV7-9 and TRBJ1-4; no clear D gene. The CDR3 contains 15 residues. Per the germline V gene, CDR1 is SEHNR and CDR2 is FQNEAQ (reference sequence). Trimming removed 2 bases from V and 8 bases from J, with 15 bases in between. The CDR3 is CASSLFGVEEEKLFF. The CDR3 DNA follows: TGTGCCAGCAGCTTATTCGGGGTGGAGGAGGAAAAACTGTTTTTT. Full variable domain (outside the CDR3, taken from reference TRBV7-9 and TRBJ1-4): DTGVSQNPRHKITKRGQNVTFRCDPISEHNRLYWYRQTLGQGPEFLTYFQNEAQLEKSRLLSDRFSAERPKGSFSTLEIQRTEQGDSAMYLCASSLFGVEEEKLFFGSGTQLSVL.

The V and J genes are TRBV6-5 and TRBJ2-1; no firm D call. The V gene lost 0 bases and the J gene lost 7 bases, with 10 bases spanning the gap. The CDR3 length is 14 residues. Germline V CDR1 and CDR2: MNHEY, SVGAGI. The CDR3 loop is CASSYSTPKNEQFF. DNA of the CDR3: TGTGCCAGCAGTTACTCGACGCCGAAGAATGAGCAGTTCTTC.